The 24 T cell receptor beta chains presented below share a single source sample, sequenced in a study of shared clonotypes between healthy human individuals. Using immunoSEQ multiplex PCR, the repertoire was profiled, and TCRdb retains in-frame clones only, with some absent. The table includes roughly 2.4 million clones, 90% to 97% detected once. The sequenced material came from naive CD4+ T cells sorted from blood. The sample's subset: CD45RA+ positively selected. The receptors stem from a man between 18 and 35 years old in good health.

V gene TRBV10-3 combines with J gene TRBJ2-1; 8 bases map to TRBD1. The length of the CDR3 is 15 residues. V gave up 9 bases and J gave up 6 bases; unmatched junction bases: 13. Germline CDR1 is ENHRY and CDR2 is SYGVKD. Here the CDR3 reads CAIGGPSTGGNEQFF. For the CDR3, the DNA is TGTGCCATTGGCGGACCGAGTACAGGGGGCAATGAGCAGTTCTTC.

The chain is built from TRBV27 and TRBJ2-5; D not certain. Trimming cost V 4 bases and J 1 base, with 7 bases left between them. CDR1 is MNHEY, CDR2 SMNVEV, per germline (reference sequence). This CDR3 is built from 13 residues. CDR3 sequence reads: CASSSYGQETQYF. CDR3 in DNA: TGTGCCAGCAGTTCTTATGGCCAAGAGACCCAGTACTTC.

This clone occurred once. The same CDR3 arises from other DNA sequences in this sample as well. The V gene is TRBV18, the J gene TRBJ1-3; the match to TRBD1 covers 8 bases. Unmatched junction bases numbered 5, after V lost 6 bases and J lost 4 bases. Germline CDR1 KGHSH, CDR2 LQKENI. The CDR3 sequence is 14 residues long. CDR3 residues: CASSPDRVGNTIYF. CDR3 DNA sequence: TGTGCCAGCTCTCCGGACAGGGTGGGAAACACCATATATTTT. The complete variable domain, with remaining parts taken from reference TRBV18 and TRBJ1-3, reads NAGVMQNPRHLVRRRGQEARLRCSPMKGHSHVYWYRQLPEEGLKFMVYLQKENIIDESGMPKERFSAEFPKEGPSILRIQQVVRGDSAAYFCASSPDRVGNTIYFGEGSWLTVV.

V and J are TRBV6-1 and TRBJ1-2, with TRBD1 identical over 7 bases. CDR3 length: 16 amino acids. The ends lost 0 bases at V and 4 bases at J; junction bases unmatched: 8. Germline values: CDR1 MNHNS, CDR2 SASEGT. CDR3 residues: CASSEASRGYVYGYTF. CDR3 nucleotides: TGTGCCAGCAGTGAAGCGTCCAGGGGGTATGTCTATGGCTACACCTTC.

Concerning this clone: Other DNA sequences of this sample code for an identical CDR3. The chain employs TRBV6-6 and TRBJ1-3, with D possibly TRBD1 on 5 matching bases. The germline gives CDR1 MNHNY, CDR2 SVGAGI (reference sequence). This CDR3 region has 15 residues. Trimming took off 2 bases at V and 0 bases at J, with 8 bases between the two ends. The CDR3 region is CASSYGGNSGNTIYF. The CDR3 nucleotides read TGTGCCAGCAGTTACGGGGGTAACTCTGGAAACACCATATATTTT.

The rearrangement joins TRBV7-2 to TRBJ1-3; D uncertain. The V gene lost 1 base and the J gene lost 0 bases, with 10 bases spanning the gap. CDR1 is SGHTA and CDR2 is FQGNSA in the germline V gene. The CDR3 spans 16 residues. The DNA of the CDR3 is TGTGCCAGCAGCTTAGTGTCACTCATCTCTGGAAACACCATATATTTT. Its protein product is CASSLVSLISGNTIYF.

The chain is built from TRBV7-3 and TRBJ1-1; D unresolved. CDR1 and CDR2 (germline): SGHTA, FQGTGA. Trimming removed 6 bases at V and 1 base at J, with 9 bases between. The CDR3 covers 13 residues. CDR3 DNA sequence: TGTGCCAGCAGTTCGAGGGAGAACACTGAAGCTTTCTTT. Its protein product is CASSSRENTEAFF.

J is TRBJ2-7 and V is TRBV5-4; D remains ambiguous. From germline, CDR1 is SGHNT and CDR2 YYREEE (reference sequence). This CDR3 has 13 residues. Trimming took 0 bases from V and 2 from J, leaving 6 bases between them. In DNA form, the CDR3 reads TGTGCCAGCAGCTTGGCCGCAGCCTACGAGCAGTACTTC. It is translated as CASSLAAAYEQYF.

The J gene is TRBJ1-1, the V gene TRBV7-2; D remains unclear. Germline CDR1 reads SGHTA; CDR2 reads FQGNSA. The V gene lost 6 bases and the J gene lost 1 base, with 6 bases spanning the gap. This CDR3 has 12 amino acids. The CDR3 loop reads CASRGWNTEAFF. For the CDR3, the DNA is TGTGCCAGCAGGGGGTGGAACACTGAAGCTTTCTTT.

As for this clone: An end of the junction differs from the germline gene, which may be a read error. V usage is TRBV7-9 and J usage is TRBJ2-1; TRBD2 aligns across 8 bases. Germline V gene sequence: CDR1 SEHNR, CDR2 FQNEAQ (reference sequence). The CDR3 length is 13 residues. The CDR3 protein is CASRAGLGYEEFF. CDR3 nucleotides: TGTGCCAGCAGGGCGGGACTAGGATATGAGGAGTTCTTC.

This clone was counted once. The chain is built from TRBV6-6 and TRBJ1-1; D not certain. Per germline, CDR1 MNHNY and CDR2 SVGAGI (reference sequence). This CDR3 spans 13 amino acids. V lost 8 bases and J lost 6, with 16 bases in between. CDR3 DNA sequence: TGTGCCAGCCGAGTAGGGCAAGGCGCTGAAGCTTTCTTT. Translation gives CASRVGQGAEAFF.

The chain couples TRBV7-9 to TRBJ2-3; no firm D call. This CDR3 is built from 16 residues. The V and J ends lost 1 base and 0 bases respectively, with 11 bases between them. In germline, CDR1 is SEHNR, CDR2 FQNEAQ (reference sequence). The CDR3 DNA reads TGTGCCAGCAGCTTAGTGGTGGTTTACAGCACAGATACGCAGTATTTT. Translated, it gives CASSLVVVYSTDTQYF.

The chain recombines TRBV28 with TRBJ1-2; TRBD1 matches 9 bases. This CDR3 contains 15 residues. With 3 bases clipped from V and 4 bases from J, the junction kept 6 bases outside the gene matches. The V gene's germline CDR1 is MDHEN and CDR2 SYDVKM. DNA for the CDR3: TGTGCCAGCAGTTTCCCCACAGGGGGCCGCTATGGCTACACCTTC. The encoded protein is CASSFPTGGRYGYTF.

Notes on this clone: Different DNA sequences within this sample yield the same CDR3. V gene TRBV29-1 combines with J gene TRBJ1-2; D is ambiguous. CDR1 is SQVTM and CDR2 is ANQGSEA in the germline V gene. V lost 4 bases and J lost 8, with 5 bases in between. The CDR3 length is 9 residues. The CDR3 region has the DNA TGCAGCGTTGGAGGGGGCTACACCTTC. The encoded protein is CSVGGGYTF.

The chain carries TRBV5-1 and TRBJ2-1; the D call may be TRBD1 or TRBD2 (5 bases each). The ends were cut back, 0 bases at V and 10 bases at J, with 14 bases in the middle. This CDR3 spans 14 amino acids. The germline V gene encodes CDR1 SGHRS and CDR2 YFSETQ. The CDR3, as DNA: TGCGCCAGCAGCTTGGGGGGGACGAGTGGGGAGCAGTTCTTC. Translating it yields CASSLGGTSGEQFF. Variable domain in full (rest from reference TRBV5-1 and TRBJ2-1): KAGVTQTPRYLIKTRGQQVTLSCSPISGHRSVSWYQQTPGQGLQFLFEYFSETQRNKGNFPGRFSGRQFSNSRSEMNVSTLELGDSALYLCASSLGGTSGEQFFGPGTRLTVL.

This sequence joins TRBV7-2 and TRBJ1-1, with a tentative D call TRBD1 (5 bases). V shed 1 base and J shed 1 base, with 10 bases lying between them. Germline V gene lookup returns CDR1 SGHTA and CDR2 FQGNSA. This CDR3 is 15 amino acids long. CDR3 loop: CASSLGATANTEAFF. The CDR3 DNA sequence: TGTGCCAGCAGCTTAGGCGCGACAGCGAACACTGAAGCTTTCTTT.

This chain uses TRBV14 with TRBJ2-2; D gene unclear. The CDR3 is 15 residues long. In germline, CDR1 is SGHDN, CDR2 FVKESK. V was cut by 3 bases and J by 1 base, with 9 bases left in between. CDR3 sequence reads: CASSQFNLNTGELFF. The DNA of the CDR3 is TGTGCCAGCAGCCAGTTTAACCTGAACACCGGGGAGCTGTTTTTT.

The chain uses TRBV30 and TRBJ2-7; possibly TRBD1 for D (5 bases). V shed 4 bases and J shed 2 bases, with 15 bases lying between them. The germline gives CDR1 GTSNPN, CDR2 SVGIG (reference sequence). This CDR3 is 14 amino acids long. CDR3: CAWNPDSWAYEQYF. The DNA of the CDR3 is TGTGCCTGGAACCCCGACAGCTGGGCCTACGAGCAGTACTTC.

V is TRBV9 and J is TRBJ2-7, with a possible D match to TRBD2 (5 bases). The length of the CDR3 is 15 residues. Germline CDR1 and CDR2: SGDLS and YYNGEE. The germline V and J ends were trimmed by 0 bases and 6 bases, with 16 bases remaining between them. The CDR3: CASSVGGRGFREQYF. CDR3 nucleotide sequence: TGTGCCAGCAGCGTAGGTGGGAGAGGATTCCGCGAGCAGTACTTC.

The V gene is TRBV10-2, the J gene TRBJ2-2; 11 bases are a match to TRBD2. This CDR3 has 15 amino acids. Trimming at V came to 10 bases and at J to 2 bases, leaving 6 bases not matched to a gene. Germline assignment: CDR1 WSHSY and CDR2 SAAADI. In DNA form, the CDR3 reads TGCGCCACTCCGGGGACTAGCGGCAACACCGGGGAGCTGTTTTTT. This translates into CATPGTSGNTGELFF.

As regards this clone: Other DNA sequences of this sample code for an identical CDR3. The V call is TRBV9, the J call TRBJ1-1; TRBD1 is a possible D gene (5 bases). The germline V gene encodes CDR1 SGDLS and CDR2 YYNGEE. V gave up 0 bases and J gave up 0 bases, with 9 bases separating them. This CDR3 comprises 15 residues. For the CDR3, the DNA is TGTGCCAGCAGCGTAGCTACGGGGGTGAACACTGAAGCTTTCTTT. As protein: CASSVATGVNTEAFF.

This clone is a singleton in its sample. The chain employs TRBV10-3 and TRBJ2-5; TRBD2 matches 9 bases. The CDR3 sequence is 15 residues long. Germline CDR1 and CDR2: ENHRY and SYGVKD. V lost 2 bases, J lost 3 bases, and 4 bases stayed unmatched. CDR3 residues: CAISESGGGEETQYF. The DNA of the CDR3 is TGTGCCATCAGTGAGAGTGGCGGGGGGGAAGAGACCCAGTACTTC.

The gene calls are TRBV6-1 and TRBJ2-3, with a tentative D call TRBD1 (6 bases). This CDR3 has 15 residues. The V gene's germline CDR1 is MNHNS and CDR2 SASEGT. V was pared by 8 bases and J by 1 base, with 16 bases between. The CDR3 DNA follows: TGTGCCAGCTTTTTGGGACACGGGGGCACAGATACGCAGTATTTT. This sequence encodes CASFLGHGGTDTQYF.

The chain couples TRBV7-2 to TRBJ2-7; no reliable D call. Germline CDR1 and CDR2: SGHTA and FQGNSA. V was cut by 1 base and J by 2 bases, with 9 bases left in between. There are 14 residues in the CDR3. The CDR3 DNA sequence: TGTGCCAGCAGCTTAGAGGTTCTAACCTACGAGCAGTACTTC. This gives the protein CASSLEVLTYEQYF.